The 13 T cell receptor beta chains given below trace back to one sample, sequenced in a study of Ad26.COV2.S vaccination and SARS-CoV-2 variants. Only in-frame clones appear in the TCRdb table, and some are missing; sequencing was by immunoSEQ multiplex PCR. The sample holds roughly 400,000 clones, about 92% seen once. The treatment: around 19 received Ad26.COV2.S at low or high dose, single or two shots; about 5 received placebo; per-sample allocation not given. Specimen acquisition occurred on day 63 following the initial vaccine or placebo injection. The input for sequencing was peripheral blood, taken in a trial of Ad26.COV2.S vaccine versus placebo. These receptors all stem from a person between 18 and 65 years old who received the Ad26.COV2.S COVID-19 vaccine or a placebo.

V usage is TRBV4-3 and J usage is TRBJ2-3; the match to TRBD2 covers 9 bases. Per the germline V gene, CDR1 is LGHNA and CDR2 is YSLEER. The CDR3 length is 17 residues. V shed 0 bases and J 2 bases; nucleotides not matched to a gene: 6. CDR3 nucleotides: TGCGCCAGCAGCCAAGAAGCGGGGGGATTAATCACAGATACGCAGTATTTT. Encoded protein: CASSQEAGGLITDTQYF.

V and J are TRBV7-6 and TRBJ2-5; 10 bases align to TRBD1. Germline assignment: CDR1 SGHVS and CDR2 FNYEAQ. After removal of 6 bases from V and 5 bases from J, the junction contained 9 bases not matched to a gene. The CDR3 contains 15 residues. CDR3 sequence reads: CASRMGTGVTETQYF. CDR3 DNA: TGTGCCAGCAGGATGGGGACAGGGGTCACGGAGACCCAGTACTTC.

The V and J genes are TRBV11-2 and TRBJ1-6; the D gene is possibly TRBD1 (5 bases). V was shortened by 6 bases and J by 8 bases, with 17 bases between the two germline ends. The CDR3 has 15 amino acids. Per germline, CDR1 SGHAT and CDR2 FQNNGV. Written as DNA, the CDR3 is TGTGCCAGCAGTCTGCAAGGGGTCCCCCATTCACCCCTCCACTTT. Its translation is CASSLQGVPHSPLHF. The full variable domain, its missing parts supplied by reference TRBV11-2 and TRBJ1-6, is EAGVAQSPRYKIIEKRQSVAFWCNPISGHATLYWYQQILGQGPKLLIQFQNNGVVDDSQLPKDRFSAERLKGVDSTLKIQPAKLEDSAVYLCASSLQGVPHSPLHFGNGTRLTVT.

This clone has only a few counts. The chain carries TRBV19 and TRBJ1-1, with D tentatively TRBD1 (5 bases). V lost 10 bases and J 3 bases, leaving 21 bases between the germline ends. The CDR3 has 15 residues. CDR1 is LNHDA and CDR2 is SQIVND in the germline V gene (reference sequence). The CDR3 bases are TGTGCCACTACAGGATCCCATGGTTGGTACACTGAAGCTTTCTTT. It yields the protein CATTGSHGWYTEAFF.

This clone occurred once. The chain carries TRBV4-3 and TRBJ1-1, with 9 positions matching TRBD1. V shed 5 bases and J 5 bases; nucleotides not matched to a gene: 9. This CDR3 spans 15 amino acids. Germline values: CDR1 LGHNA, CDR2 YSLEER. The CDR3 DNA sequence: TGCGCCAGCAGCGCCCCGGGACAGGGAGGGACTGAAGCTTTCTTT. It translates to CASSAPGQGGTEAFF.

This sequence joins TRBV7-9 and TRBJ1-2; a possible D gene is TRBD1 (5 bases). The ends were cut back, 7 bases at V and 1 base at J, with 16 bases in the middle. The CDR3 contains 15 residues. Germline V lookup: CDR1 SEHNR, CDR2 FQNEAQ (reference sequence). The CDR3: CASTNLTALNYGYTF. DNA for the CDR3: TGTGCCAGCACCAATCTGACAGCCCTTAACTATGGCTACACCTTC.

The chain couples TRBV2 to TRBJ1-1, with no clear D. Germline V CDR1 and CDR2: SNHLY, FYNNEI. This CDR3 contains 14 residues. The V end lost 3 bases, the J end lost 1 base, and 9 bases lay between the germline ends. The CDR3 is CASSDGKENTEAFF. CDR3 sequence (DNA): TGTGCCAGCAGTGACGGCAAGGAGAACACTGAAGCTTTCTTT.

This chain uses TRBV7-2 with TRBJ2-3; TRBD2 agrees at 13 bases. V shed 5 bases and J 11 bases; nucleotides not matched to a gene: 7. This CDR3 has 14 residues. Germline-derived CDR1 and CDR2 are SGHTA and FQGNSA. CDR3 residues: CASSKGLAGVGQYF. For the CDR3, the DNA is TGTGCCAGCAGCAAAGGACTAGCGGGGGTGGGGCAGTATTTT.

The gene calls are TRBV27 and TRBJ1-6; 9 bases are shared with TRBD1. With 6 bases clipped from V and 5 bases from J, the junction kept 8 bases outside the gene matches. The CDR3 is 16 residues long. Germline loops: CDR1 MNHEY, CDR2 SMNVEV (reference sequence). CDR3 region: CASSKQGALDNSPLHF. CDR3 nucleotides: TGTGCCAGCAGCAAACAGGGGGCCCTGGATAATTCACCCCTCCACTTT.

The chain combines TRBV2 with TRBJ1-1; TRBD1 is a possible D gene (5 bases). The CDR3 spans 14 residues. V was clipped by 8 bases and J by 0 bases, with 13 bases between them. Germline CDR1 is SNHLY and CDR2 is FYNNEI. CDR3 DNA: TGTGCCAGCTCAGCCGCAGGGTTGAACACTGAAGCTTTCTTT. Its protein product is CASSAAGLNTEAFF.

This clone was picked up one time. The J gene is TRBJ1-2, the V gene TRBV6-5; 8 bases line up with TRBD1. CDR3 size: 14 residues. Trimming cost V 7 bases and J 5 bases; bases outside gene matches: 9. Looked up from germline, CDR1 is MNHEY and CDR2 is SVGAGI. The CDR3 loop reads CASTTLRQGYGYTF. In nucleotides, the CDR3 is TGTGCCAGCACCACATTGAGACAGGGGTATGGCTACACCTTC.

V usage is TRBV20-1 and J usage is TRBJ2-7, with 7 bases fitting TRBD1. V lost 6 bases to trimming and J lost 6 bases; unmatched junction nucleotides: 5. The germline V gene encodes CDR1 DFQATT and CDR2 SNEGSKA (reference sequence). CDR3 length equals 11 residues. As DNA, the CDR3 is TGCAGTGCGAAAACAGGGGTCGAGCAGTACTTC. Translation: CSAKTGVEQYF.

With regard to this clone: At the DNA level, this CDR3 is encoded by other sequences in the same sample as well. V is TRBV9 and J is TRBJ2-3; 9 bases are a match to TRBD2. The junction had 5 bases not matched to a gene; V was cut back by 2 bases and J by 1 base. This CDR3 spans 16 amino acids. Germline V gives CDR1 SGDLS, CDR2 YYNGEE. The DNA for the CDR3 is TGTGCCAGCAGCGTCACCAGCGGGGGGCGCACAGATACGCAGTATTTT. It encodes CASSVTSGGRTDTQYF.